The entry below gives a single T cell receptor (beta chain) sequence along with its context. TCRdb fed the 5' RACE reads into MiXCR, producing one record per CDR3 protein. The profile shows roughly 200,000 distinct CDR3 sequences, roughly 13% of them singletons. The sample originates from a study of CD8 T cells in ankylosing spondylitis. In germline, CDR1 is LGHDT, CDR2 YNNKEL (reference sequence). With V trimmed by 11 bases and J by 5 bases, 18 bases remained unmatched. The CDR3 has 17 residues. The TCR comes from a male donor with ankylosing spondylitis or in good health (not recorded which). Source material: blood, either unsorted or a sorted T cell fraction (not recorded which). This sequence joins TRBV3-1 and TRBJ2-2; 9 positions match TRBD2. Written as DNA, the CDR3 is TGTGCCTCCACCCAAGATCGAAGTCTAGCGGGGACCGGGGAGCTGTTTTTT. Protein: CASTQDRSLAGTGELFF.